This T cell receptor (beta chain) was documented in a study of human T cells and chemical hapten exposure. TCRdb recomputed calls from the RACE reads with MiXCR, one row per CDR3 protein. The repertoire holds nearly 350,000 distinct CDR3 sequences, with under 8% as singletons. Time point meaning: patch test 1, 2 weeks after DPC sensitization. Treatment given: therapeutic diphenylcyclopropenone sensitization with weekly scalp DPC. V was pared by 1 base and J by 4 bases, with 11 bases of the junction left unmatched. CDR3 length equals 18 residues. Germline V gene data show CDR1 as SGHTA and CDR2 as FQGNSA.

The sample in question was whole blood, obtained in connection with sensitization to the hapten diphenylcyclopropenone (DPC). This clonotype originated in a woman aged 18-30 years with alopecia areata. Some clones in this sample may be carry-over from other donors' samples. The J gene is TRBJ2-1, the V gene TRBV7-2, with 9 bases lining up with TRBD2. DNA of the CDR3: TGTGCCAGCAGCTTAGTCTTGCAGCGGGGGGTCTTATACAATGAGCAGTTCTTC. Translating it yields CASSLVLQRGVLYNEQFF.